A single sample is the source of the 27 T cell receptor beta chains below, sequenced in a study of OX40 agonist ivuxolimab in advanced cancers. Only in-frame clones appear in the TCRdb table, and some are missing; sequencing was by immunoSEQ multiplex PCR. The sample holds roughly 100,000 clones; 90% are singletons and the top ten take about 0.5%. The source was CD4+ or CD8+ T cells sorted from blood, collected in a trial of the OX40 agonist ivuxolimab. These receptors were taken from an adult with an advanced solid tumor such as melanoma, head and neck, liver or kidney cancer.

The V gene is TRBV27, the J gene TRBJ1-6, with D hard to call. V shed 2 bases and J shed 0 bases, with 8 bases lying between them. The CDR3 contains 16 residues. Germline loops: CDR1 MNHEY, CDR2 SMNVEV (reference sequence). The CDR3 region has the DNA TGTGCCAGCAGTTTAAGGAGGGTCTCCTATAATTCACCCCTCCACTTT. This sequence encodes CASSLRRVSYNSPLHF.

The chain joins TRBV5-1 to TRBJ2-2; D remains unclear. This CDR3 is 14 amino acids long. CDR1 and CDR2 (germline): SGHRS, YFSETQ. V shed 0 bases and J shed 7 bases, with 10 bases lying between them. DNA for the CDR3: TGCGCCAGCAGCTTGGGACGTTTGAACGGGGAGCTGTTTTTT. Amino acids: CASSLGRLNGELFF.

The chain uses TRBV21-1 and TRBJ2-1. TRBV21-1 is an annotated pseudogene. There are 17 residues in the CDR3. The CDR3 region has the DNA TGTGCCAGCAGCAAAGCATTCGCAGGATGGGGATACAATGAGCAGTTCTTC. This encodes CASSKAFAGWGYNEQFF.

The chain employs TRBV27 and TRBJ1-2; D ambiguous. The CDR3 is 15 residues long. CDR1 and CDR2 from the germline V gene are MNHEY and SMNVEV (reference sequence). Trimming cost V 3 bases and J 0 bases, with 11 bases left between them. For the CDR3, the DNA is TGTGCCAGCAGTTTGCTTGCTGTGTCTAACTATGGCTACACCTTC. Its protein product is CASSLLAVSNYGYTF.

The chain is built from TRBV7-2 and TRBJ2-3, with D possibly matching TRBD1 (6 bases). V was cut by 1 base and J by 1 base, with 18 bases left in between. The CDR3 has 18 residues. The germline gives CDR1 SGHTA, CDR2 FQGNSA. This CDR3 is CASSLGLSRDIRTDTQYF. DNA for the CDR3: TGTGCCAGCAGCTTAGGGCTAAGCCGGGACATTCGCACAGATACGCAGTATTTT.

The V gene is TRBV27, the J gene TRBJ1-3; the D is unclear. Trimming stripped 5 bases from V and 4 bases from J, with 9 bases between. Per germline, CDR1 MNHEY and CDR2 SMNVEV (reference sequence). This CDR3 contains 13 residues. The CDR3 is CASSPTKGNTIYF. Written as DNA, the CDR3 is TGTGCCAGCAGTCCTACGAAGGGAAACACCATATATTTT.

As concerns this clone: The junction departs from the called germline gene at one end, perhaps through a read error. V usage is TRBV29-1 and J usage is TRBJ1-4; weak D call: TRBD1 (5 bases). From germline, CDR1 is SQVTM and CDR2 ANQGSEA. There are 14 residues in the CDR3. The CDR3 here is CSLPSKGRRGKTVF. The CDR3 DNA reads as TGCAGCCTCCCCTCCAAGGGACGGCGGGGAAAAACTGTTTTT.

This chain links TRBV28 with TRBJ2-5, with TRBD1 matching over 10 bases. The length of the CDR3 is 15 residues. CDR1 MDHEN and CDR2 SYDVKM come from the germline V gene. J was trimmed by 5 bases and V by 8 bases; bases with no gene match: 11. CDR3 residues: CASGTGVGARETQYF. CDR3 nucleotide sequence: TGTGCCAGCGGGACAGGGGTGGGGGCGCGGGAGACCCAGTACTTC. The complete variable domain, with remaining parts taken from reference TRBV28 and TRBJ2-5, reads DVKVTQSSRYLVKRTGEKVFLECVQDMDHENMFWYRQDPGLGLRLIYFSYDVKMKEKGDIPEGYSVSREKKERFSLILESASTNQTSMYLCASGTGVGARETQYFGPGTRLLVL.

The chain joins TRBV5-6 to TRBJ2-1, with TRBD1 identical over 10 bases. The ends lost 2 bases at V and 4 bases at J; junction bases unmatched: 6. Germline V gene data show CDR1 as SGHDT and CDR2 as YYEEEE. The CDR3 totals 16 residues. The CDR3 loop reads CASSFRDRGLYNEQFF. The DNA for the CDR3 is TGTGCCAGCAGCTTCCGAGACAGGGGGCTTTACAATGAGCAGTTCTTC.

This chain links TRBV10-3 with TRBJ1-2; 10 bases match TRBD1. This CDR3 has 11 amino acids. Germline V gene lookup returns CDR1 ENHRY and CDR2 SYGVKD. Germline trimming cut 9 bases from V and 7 bases from J; bases unmatched to any gene: 2. The CDR3 sequence: CAIGTGAGYTF. DNA for the CDR3: TGTGCCATAGGGACAGGGGCTGGCTACACCTTC.

The genes are TRBV27 and TRBJ2-1; either TRBD1 or TRBD2 may supply D (5 bases each). V lost 5 bases and J lost 7, with 9 bases in between. This CDR3 has 12 residues. Germline V gives CDR1 MNHEY, CDR2 SMNVEV (reference sequence). For the CDR3, the DNA is TGTGCCAGCAGTCTATGGGGGAATGAGCAGTTCTTC. It is translated as CASSLWGNEQFF.

The J gene is TRBJ1-2, the V gene TRBV27; D not certain. The CDR3 spans 14 residues. Germline loops: CDR1 MNHEY, CDR2 SMNVEV (reference sequence). V lost 6 bases, J lost 3 bases, and 14 bases lay in between. CDR3 residues: CASSPRTMDYGYTF. CDR3 DNA: TGTGCCAGCAGCCCCCGAACCATGGACTATGGCTACACCTTC.

The V gene is TRBV19, the J gene TRBJ2-3, with 9 bases aligning to TRBD1. Germline V CDR1 and CDR2: LNHDA, SQIVND (reference sequence). CDR3 length: 16 residues. Germline trimming cut 5 bases from V and 4 bases from J; bases unmatched to any gene: 10. The chain's CDR3 is CASSAPGTGPSDTQYF. For the CDR3, the DNA is TGTGCCAGTAGTGCCCCCGGGACAGGGCCCTCAGATACGCAGTATTTT.

This chain uses TRBV5-1 with TRBJ2-7, with 10 bases fitting TRBD1. V lost 3 bases to trimming and J lost 4 bases; unmatched junction nucleotides: 4. The CDR3 covers 14 residues. The V gene's germline CDR1 is SGHRS and CDR2 YFSETQ. For the CDR3, the DNA is TGCGCCAGCAGCTCGACAGGGGGCGGGTACGAGCAGTACTTC. Its protein product is CASSSTGGGYEQYF.

The chain combines TRBV4-3 with TRBJ2-1; D is unclear. The CDR3 has 14 amino acids. Per germline, CDR1 LGHNA and CDR2 YSLEER. V lost 4 bases and J 0 bases, leaving 7 bases between the germline ends. As DNA, the CDR3 is TGCGCCAGCAGCCCGTCCCCCTCCTACAATGAGCAGTTCTTC. Its protein is CASSPSPSYNEQFF.

Notes on this clone: The germline gene is not matched at one end of the junction; a read error may be the cause. The gene calls are TRBV9 and TRBJ1-3; 8 bases match TRBD1. This CDR3 is built from 15 residues. From germline, CDR1 is SGDLS and CDR2 YYNGEE. The CDR3 spells CAGSERTGLGNTIYF. The CDR3 region has the DNA TGTGCCGGCAGCGAGAGGACAGGGCTAGGAAACACCATATATTTT.

This chain connects TRBV7-3 to TRBJ2-3; D perhaps matches TRBD2 (6 bases). This CDR3 has 16 residues. The germline V and J ends were trimmed by 0 bases and 2 bases, with 12 bases remaining between them. Germline V gene lookup returns CDR1 SGHTA and CDR2 FQGTGA. CDR3 in amino acids: CASSLTPGVITDTQYF. CDR3 coding DNA: TGTGCCAGCAGCTTAACCCCGGGGGTAATCACAGATACGCAGTATTTT.

V gene TRBV18 combines with J gene TRBJ1-1, with 7 bases aligning to TRBD1. This CDR3 has 14 amino acids. CDR1 is KGHSH and CDR2 is LQKENI in the germline V gene. Trimming at V came to 3 bases and at J to 2 bases, leaving 3 bases not matched to a gene. In DNA, the CDR3 is TGTGCCAGCTCACCCGGACAGGATAACACTGAAGCTTTCTTT. Its translation is CASSPGQDNTEAFF.

The CDR3 sequence is CATTNTGDTQYF. The CDR3, as DNA: TGTGCCACAACAAATACCGGAGATACGCAGTATTTT. V gene TRBV7-9 combines with J gene TRBJ2-3; D gene ambiguous. Trimming stripped 10 bases from V and 5 bases from J, with 13 bases between. From germline, CDR1 is SEHNR and CDR2 FQNEAQ (reference sequence). This CDR3 spans 12 amino acids.

CDR3 sequence reads: CASSRNRGGEQYF. In DNA, the CDR3 is TGTGCCAGCAGCCGGAACAGGGGGGGAGAGCAGTACTTC. This chain connects TRBV5-6 to TRBJ2-7; a possible D gene is TRBD1 (8 bases). V was shortened by 4 bases and J by 7 bases, with 15 bases between the two germline ends. This CDR3 is built from 13 residues. Looked up from germline, CDR1 is SGHDT and CDR2 is YYEEEE.

This clone was observed once. The genes are TRBV5-8 and TRBJ2-5, with TRBD1 identical over 9 bases. J gave up 5 bases and V 3 bases, and 5 bases lay outside the gene matches. This CDR3 comprises 14 residues. CDR1 SGHTS and CDR2 YDEGEE come from the germline V gene. This CDR3 is CASSSGQGRETQYF. The CDR3 nucleotides are TGTGCCAGCAGCTCGGGACAGGGACGGGAGACCCAGTACTTC.

This sequence joins TRBV30 and TRBJ2-5; D not certain. The V end lost 5 bases, the J end lost 2 bases, and 6 bases lay between the germline ends. In germline, CDR1 is GTSNPN, CDR2 SVGIG (reference sequence). This CDR3 spans 11 amino acids. CDR3 DNA: TGTGCCTGGGCCCAGCAAGAGACCCAGTACTTC. This encodes CAWAQQETQYF.

As regards this clone: Germline is not matched at one junction end, which may reflect a read error. The gene calls are TRBV9 and TRBJ2-3; D might be TRBD2 (5 bases). Germline assignment: CDR1 SGDLS and CDR2 YYNGEE. The CDR3 length is 17 residues. The CDR3 sequence: CASSVASPSSRTDAQYF. CDR3 in DNA: TGTGCCAGCAGCGTAGCCAGTCCTAGCAGCCGCACAGATGCGCAGTATTTT.

The J gene is TRBJ1-2, the V gene TRBV2; D is unresolved. The germline V gene has CDR1 SNHLY and CDR2 FYNNEI. The V end was cut by 3 bases, the J end by 4 bases, with 12 bases between. The CDR3 is made up of 14 amino acids. CDR3 region: CASSEWAFSYGYTF. CDR3 nucleotides: TGTGCCAGCAGTGAGTGGGCTTTCAGCTATGGCTACACCTTC.

V gene TRBV5-1 combines with J gene TRBJ1-1; TRBD1 might be the D (5 bases). This CDR3 comprises 14 residues. Germline CDR1 reads SGHRS; CDR2 reads YFSETQ. V was cut by 0 bases and J by 0 bases, with 6 bases left in between. CDR3 DNA: TGCGCCAGCAGCTTGGAACAGGTGAACACTGAAGCTTTCTTT. Its protein is CASSLEQVNTEAFF.

This chain uses TRBV6-6 with TRBJ1-4, with TRBD1 matching 7 bases. After removal of 5 bases from V and 4 bases from J, the junction contained 7 bases not matched to a gene. CDR3 length: 15 amino acids. CDR1 and CDR2 (germline): MNHNY, SVGAGI (reference sequence). The CDR3 nucleotides are TGTGCCAGCAGTATAACAGGGGCGGATAATGAAAAACTGTTTTTT. Translating gives CASSITGADNEKLFF.

The rearrangement links TRBV6-5 to TRBJ1-5, with D perhaps matching TRBD1 (6 bases). This CDR3 comprises 12 residues. Germline V gives CDR1 MNHEY, CDR2 SVGAGI. V gave up 5 bases and J gave up 9 bases, with 11 bases separating them. Here the CDR3 reads CASSHGQPPQHF. DNA for the CDR3: TGTGCCAGCAGTCACGGACAGCCGCCCCAGCATTTT.